These 25 T cell receptor beta chains were all obtained from the same sample, sequenced in a study of T cell changes during pregnancy in multiple sclerosis. Assay used: immunoSEQ multiplex PCR; TCRdb lists only in-frame clones, some missing. The table has 20,000 to 25,000 clones, more than 80% seen once. The sample here was CD8+ T cells from peripheral blood mononuclear cells, taken in the first trimester of pregnancy. These receptors were taken from a female donor in good health, enrolled as a control in a pregnancy study.

The V call is TRBV4-1, the J call TRBJ1-5, with D uncertain. The germline CDR1 and CDR2 sequences are MGHRA and YSYEKL. The CDR3 totals 15 residues. V was clipped by 4 bases and J by 9 bases, with 19 bases between them. CDR3 loop: CASSPSAGSNGPQHF. In nucleotides, the CDR3 is TGCGCCAGCAGCCCAAGCGCGGGGTCGAATGGGCCCCAGCATTTT.

V gene TRBV6-1 combines with J gene TRBJ1-6, with a tentative D call TRBD1 (6 bases). Deletions cut 3 bases from V and 2 bases from J, with 11 bases between. CDR3 length: 16 amino acids. CDR1 MNHNS and CDR2 SASEGT come from the germline V gene. The CDR3 loop is CASSDRGEAYNSPLHF. The DNA of the CDR3 is TGTGCCAGCAGTGACAGGGGAGAGGCCTATAATTCACCCCTCCACTTT.

The gene calls are TRBV4-1 and TRBJ2-7; D possibly corresponds to TRBD1 (6 bases). The germline CDR1 and CDR2 sequences are MGHRA and YSYEKL. CDR3 size: 15 residues. V was shortened by 1 base and J by 6 bases, with 16 bases between the two germline ends. CDR3 nucleotide sequence: TGCGCCAGCAGCCAAGGTTACACAGGGCCCTCCGAGCAGTACTTC. As protein: CASSQGYTGPSEQYF.

The CDR3 protein is CASSNAGTSNEQYF. The CDR3 bases are TGTGCCAGCAGTAACGCCGGGACTAGCAACGAGCAGTACTTC. The rearrangement links TRBV27 to TRBJ2-7; TRBD2 agrees at 9 bases. The V gene's germline CDR1 is MNHEY and CDR2 SMNVEV (reference sequence). The CDR3 runs to 14 residues. V shed 5 bases, J shed 5 bases, and the junction held 7 bases outside the gene matches.

V and J are TRBV5-4 and TRBJ2-7; D possibly corresponds to TRBD1 (5 bases). Trimming left V 1 base short and J 3 bases short, with 8 bases between. Per germline, CDR1 SGHNT and CDR2 YYREEE (reference sequence). This CDR3 has 13 residues. In DNA, the CDR3 is TGTGCCAGCAGCTTGTCAGGGTACTACGAGCAGTACTTC. It encodes CASSLSGYYEQYF.

The chain joins TRBV30 to TRBJ2-6, with TRBD1 as a possible D gene (6 bases). The CDR3 contains 16 residues. The germline V gene encodes CDR1 GTSNPN and CDR2 SVGIG (reference sequence). V dropped 5 bases and J dropped 1 base, with 15 bases sitting between them. Here the CDR3 reads CAWDEGGASGANVLTF. The CDR3 coding sequence is TGTGCCTGGGACGAAGGGGGAGCGTCTGGGGCCAACGTCCTGACTTTC.

The V gene is TRBV10-3, the J gene TRBJ1-3; the D gene is possibly TRBD1 (6 bases). Germline V gene sequence: CDR1 ENHRY, CDR2 SYGVKD. The length of the CDR3 is 16 residues. V was pared by 6 bases and J by 3 bases, with 18 bases between. CDR3 amino acids: CAISLKDRKFGNTIYF. CDR3 DNA sequence: TGTGCCATCAGCCTTAAGGACAGAAAGTTTGGAAACACCATATATTTT.

The chain is built from TRBV5-5 and TRBJ2-3, with D possibly TRBD1 on 6 matching bases. The CDR3 extends over 15 amino acids. CDR1 and CDR2 from the germline V gene are SGHKS and YYEKEE (reference sequence). Trimming removed 1 base from V and 2 bases from J, with 11 bases in between. DNA of the CDR3: TGTGCCAGCAGCTTGATTGGGGGCCCCACAGATACGCAGTATTTT. As protein: CASSLIGGPTDTQYF.

Note on this clone: The junction departs from germline at one end; a sequencing error may be responsible. The chain is built from TRBV7-9 and TRBJ2-1, with D perhaps TRBD1 (5 bases). Germline CDR1 reads SEHNR; CDR2 reads FQNEAQ (reference sequence). This CDR3 contains 12 residues. CDR3 bases: TGTGCCAGCAGCTTAGGGGTGCTTAAAGGGGTCTTC. Amino acids: CASSLGVLKGVF.

The V and J genes are TRBV9 and TRBJ1-1; the D gene is possibly TRBD1 (6 bases). There are 15 residues in the CDR3. V gave up 3 bases and J gave up 5 bases, with 17 bases separating them. Germline loops: CDR1 SGDLS, CDR2 YYNGEE. The CDR3 DNA follows: TGTGCCAGCAGCGCCGGCGGGGGGGCGGGGACTGAAGCTTTCTTT. This translates into CASSAGGGAGTEAFF.

The chain recombines TRBV11-2 with TRBJ2-5; D possibly corresponds to TRBD1 (5 bases). Germline V lookup: CDR1 SGHAT, CDR2 FQNNGV. V lost 1 base and J 4 bases, leaving 10 bases between the germline ends. CDR3 length: 14 residues. DNA of the CDR3: TGTGCCAGCAGCTTAGCGGCGGACACAGAGACCCAGTACTTC. Translation: CASSLAADTETQYF.

The V call is TRBV7-9, the J call TRBJ2-7; 7 bases fit TRBD1. This CDR3 has 13 amino acids. The germline V gene encodes CDR1 SEHNR and CDR2 FQNEAQ (reference sequence). V was clipped by 10 bases and J by 3 bases; unmatched bases: 9. The DNA of the CDR3 is TGTGCCACCGTCCAGGGGGACCGCTACGAGCAGTACTTC. Protein: CATVQGDRYEQYF.

The rearrangement uses TRBV7-3 and TRBJ1-5; D may be TRBD1 (5 bases). V gave up 2 bases and J gave up 5 bases, with 7 bases separating them. Germline assignment: CDR1 SGHTA and CDR2 FQGTGA. There are 13 residues in the CDR3. DNA for the CDR3: TGTGCCAGCAGCTTAGGGGCCTATCAGCCCCAGCATTTT. As protein: CASSLGAYQPQHF.

By its share, this clone is medium-sized. The chain links TRBV4-3 to TRBJ2-3, with D tentatively TRBD2 (6 bases). This CDR3 spans 16 amino acids. The V end was cut by 4 bases, the J end by 6 bases, with 20 bases between. Germline loops: CDR1 LGHNA, CDR2 YSLEER. The CDR3 nucleotides read TGCGCCAGCAGCCTAGTGGCCGGGACCGGGAGTGATACGCAGTATTTT. As protein: CASSLVAGTGSDTQYF.

The chain links TRBV6-5 to TRBJ1-2, with D tentatively TRBD1 (6 bases). From germline, CDR1 is MNHEY and CDR2 SVGAGI. This CDR3 region has 14 residues. Between the trimmed V and J ends, which lost 6 bases and 4 bases, there was a span of 15 bases. In DNA form, the CDR3 reads TGTGCCAGCAGGCGGACGGACAGCCTCTATGGCTACACCTTC. Translation gives CASRRTDSLYGYTF.

The gene calls are TRBV13 and TRBJ1-2; the D is unclear. The V gene's germline CDR1 is PRHDT and CDR2 FYEKMQ (reference sequence). This CDR3 contains 11 residues. Trimming cost V 1 base and J 7 bases, with 4 bases left between them. The CDR3 sequence: CASSLDGGYTF. In nucleotides, the CDR3 is TGTGCCAGCAGCTTAGACGGTGGCTACACCTTC.

The chain links TRBV7-3 to TRBJ2-6, with 7 nucleotides matching TRBD1. The CDR3 loop spans 18 amino acids. Germline V gene data show CDR1 as SGHTA and CDR2 as FQGTGA. The V gene end was trimmed by 5 bases and the J gene end by 0 bases; junction bases not matched to a gene: 10. CDR3 amino acids: CASSTTGDLHSGANVLTF. The DNA of the CDR3 is TGTGCCAGCAGCACCACAGGGGACCTCCACTCTGGGGCCAACGTCCTGACTTTC.

The gene calls are TRBV28 and TRBJ1-5; D is perhaps TRBD1 (5 bases). Germline CDR1 reads MDHEN; CDR2 reads SYDVKM. V lost 10 bases and J lost 4, with 14 bases in between. CDR3 length: 13 amino acids. CDR3 sequence: CATSRTKNQPQHF. The CDR3 nucleotides read TGTGCCACCTCGAGGACAAAAAATCAGCCCCAGCATTTT.

The rearrangement links TRBV27 to TRBJ2-7; 11 nucleotides match TRBD1. Germline V gene sequence: CDR1 MNHEY, CDR2 SMNVEV (reference sequence). The V gene end was trimmed by 6 bases and the J gene end by 4 bases; junction bases not matched to a gene: 14. The CDR3 totals 17 residues. The CDR3 nucleotides read TGTGCCAGCAGGCAAATACCCGGACAGGGGGCTTATTACGAGCAGTACTTC. Translating it yields CASRQIPGQGAYYEQYF.

The chain carries TRBV19 and TRBJ2-7, with 8 bases aligning to TRBD1. CDR1 is LNHDA, CDR2 SQIVND, per germline (reference sequence). J lost 6 bases, V lost 10 bases, and 11 bases had no gene match. This CDR3 is built from 13 residues. The CDR3 loop reads CATLNQGASEQYF. CDR3 DNA sequence: TGTGCCACGCTCAACCAGGGGGCAAGCGAGCAGTACTTC.

The V and J genes are TRBV9 and TRBJ1-4; D gene uncertain. The germline CDR1 and CDR2 sequences are SGDLS and YYNGEE. V was clipped by 0 bases and J by 7 bases, with 13 bases between them. This CDR3 spans 15 amino acids. CDR3 sequence reads: CASSVGASSGEKLFF. The CDR3 DNA follows: TGTGCCAGCAGCGTAGGAGCTTCCTCCGGTGAAAAACTGTTTTTT.

This clone is judged medium-sized. J is TRBJ1-2 and V is TRBV9; 8 bases are shared with TRBD1. This CDR3 is 16 amino acids long. CDR1 and CDR2 from the germline V gene are SGDLS and YYNGEE. V shed 2 bases and J 1 base; nucleotides not matched to a gene: 7. Here the CDR3 reads CASSVGQGGDNYGYTF. CDR3 bases: TGTGCCAGCAGCGTTGGACAGGGTGGAGATAACTATGGCTACACCTTC.

This chain links TRBV7-9 with TRBJ2-7; D might be TRBD2 (5 bases). Germline CDR1 SEHNR, CDR2 FQNEAQ (reference sequence). The V end lost 4 bases, the J end lost 3 bases, and 7 bases lay between the germline ends. The CDR3 has 12 amino acids. The CDR3 DNA follows: TGTGCCAGCAGCTCCGGGATCTACGAGCAGTACTTC. This translates into CASSSGIYEQYF.

This rearrangement joins TRBV2 to TRBJ1-1; 8 bases align to TRBD1. CDR1 is SNHLY and CDR2 is FYNNEI in the germline V gene. V trimming: 4 bases; J trimming: 1 base; junction bases outside the gene matches: 8. The CDR3 is made up of 16 amino acids. The CDR3 DNA reads as TGTGCCAGCAGTGCGGACAGGGCACGGGGGAACACTGAAGCTTTCTTT. Protein sequence: CASSADRARGNTEAFF.

In its sample, this clone was seen once. V is TRBV9 and J is TRBJ2-6; a weak D match, TRBD2 (5 bases). The CDR3 runs 17 residues. The V gene's germline CDR1 is SGDLS and CDR2 YYNGEE. V lost 3 bases, J lost 0 bases, and 13 bases lay in between. The CDR3 DNA follows: TGTGCCAGCAGCGCCTCCCTCGGGGTCTCTGGGGCCAACGTCCTGACTTTC. Protein product: CASSASLGVSGANVLTF. Using reference TRBV9 and TRBJ2-6 for the parts outside the CDR3, the full variable domain is DSGVTQTPKHLITATGQRVTLRCSPRSGDLSVYWYQQSLDQGLQFLIQYYNGEERAKGNILERFSAQQFPDLHSELNLSSLELGDSALYFCASSASLGVSGANVLTFGAGSRLTVL.